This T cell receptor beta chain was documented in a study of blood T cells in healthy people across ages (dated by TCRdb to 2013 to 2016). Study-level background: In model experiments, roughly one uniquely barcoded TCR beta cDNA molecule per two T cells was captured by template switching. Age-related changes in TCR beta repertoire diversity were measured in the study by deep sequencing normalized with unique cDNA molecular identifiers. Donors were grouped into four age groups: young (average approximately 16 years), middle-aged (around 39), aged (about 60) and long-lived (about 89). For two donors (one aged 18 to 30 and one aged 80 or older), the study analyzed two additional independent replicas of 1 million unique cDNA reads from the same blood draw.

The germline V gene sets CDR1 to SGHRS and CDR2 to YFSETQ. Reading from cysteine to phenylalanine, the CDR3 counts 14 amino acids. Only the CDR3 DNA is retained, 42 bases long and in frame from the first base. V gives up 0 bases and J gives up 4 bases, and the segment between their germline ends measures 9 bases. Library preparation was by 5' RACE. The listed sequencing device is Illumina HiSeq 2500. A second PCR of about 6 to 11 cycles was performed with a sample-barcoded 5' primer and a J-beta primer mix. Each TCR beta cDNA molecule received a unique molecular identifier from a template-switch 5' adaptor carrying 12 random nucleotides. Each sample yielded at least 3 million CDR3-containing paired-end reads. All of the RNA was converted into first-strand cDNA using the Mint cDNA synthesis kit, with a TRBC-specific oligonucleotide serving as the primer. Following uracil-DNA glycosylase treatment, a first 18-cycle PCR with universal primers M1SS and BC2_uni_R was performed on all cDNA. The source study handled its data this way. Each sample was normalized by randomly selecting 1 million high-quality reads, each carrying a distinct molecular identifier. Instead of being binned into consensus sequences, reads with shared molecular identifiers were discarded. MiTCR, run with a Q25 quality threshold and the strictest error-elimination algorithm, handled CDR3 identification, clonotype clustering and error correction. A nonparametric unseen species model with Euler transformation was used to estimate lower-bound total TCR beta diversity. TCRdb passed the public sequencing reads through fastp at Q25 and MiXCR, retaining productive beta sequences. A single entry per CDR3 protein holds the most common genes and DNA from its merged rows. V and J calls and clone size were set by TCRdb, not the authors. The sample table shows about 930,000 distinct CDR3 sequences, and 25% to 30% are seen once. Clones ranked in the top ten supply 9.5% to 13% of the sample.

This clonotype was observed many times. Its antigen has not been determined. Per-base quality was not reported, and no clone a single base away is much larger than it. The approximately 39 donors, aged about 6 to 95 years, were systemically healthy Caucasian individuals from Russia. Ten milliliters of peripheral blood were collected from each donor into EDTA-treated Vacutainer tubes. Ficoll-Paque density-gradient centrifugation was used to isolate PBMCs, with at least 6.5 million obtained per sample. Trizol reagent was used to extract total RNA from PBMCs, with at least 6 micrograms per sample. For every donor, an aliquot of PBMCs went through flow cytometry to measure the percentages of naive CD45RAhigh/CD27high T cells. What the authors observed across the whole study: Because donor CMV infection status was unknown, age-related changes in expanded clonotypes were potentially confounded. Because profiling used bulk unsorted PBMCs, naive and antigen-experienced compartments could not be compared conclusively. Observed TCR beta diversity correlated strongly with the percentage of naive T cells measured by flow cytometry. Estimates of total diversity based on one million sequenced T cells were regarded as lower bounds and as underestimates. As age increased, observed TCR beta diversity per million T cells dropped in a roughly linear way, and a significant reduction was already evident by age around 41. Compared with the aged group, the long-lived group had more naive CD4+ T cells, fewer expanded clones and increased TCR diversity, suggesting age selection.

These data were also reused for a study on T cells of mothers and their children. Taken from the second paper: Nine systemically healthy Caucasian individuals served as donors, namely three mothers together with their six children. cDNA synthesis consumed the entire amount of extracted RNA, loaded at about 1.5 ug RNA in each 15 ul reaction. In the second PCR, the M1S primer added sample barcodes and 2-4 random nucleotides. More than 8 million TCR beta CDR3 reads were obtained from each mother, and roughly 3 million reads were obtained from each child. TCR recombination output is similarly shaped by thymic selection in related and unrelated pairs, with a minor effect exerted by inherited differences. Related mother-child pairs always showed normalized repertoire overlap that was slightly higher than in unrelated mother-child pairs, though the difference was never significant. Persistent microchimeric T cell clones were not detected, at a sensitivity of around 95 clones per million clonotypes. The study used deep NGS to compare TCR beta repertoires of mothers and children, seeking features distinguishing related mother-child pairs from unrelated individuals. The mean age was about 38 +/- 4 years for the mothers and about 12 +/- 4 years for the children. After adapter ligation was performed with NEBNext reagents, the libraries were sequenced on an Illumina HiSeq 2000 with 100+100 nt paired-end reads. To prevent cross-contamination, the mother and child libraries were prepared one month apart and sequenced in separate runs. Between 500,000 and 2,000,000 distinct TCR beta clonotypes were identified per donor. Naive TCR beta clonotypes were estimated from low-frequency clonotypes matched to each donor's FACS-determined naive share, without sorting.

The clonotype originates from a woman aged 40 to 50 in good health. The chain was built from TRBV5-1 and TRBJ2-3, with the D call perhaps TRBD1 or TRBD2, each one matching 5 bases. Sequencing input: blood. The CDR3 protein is CASSLERGADTQYF. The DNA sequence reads TGCGCCAGCAGCTTGGAGAGGGGAGCAGATACGCAGTATTTT.